A single sample gave rise to the 3 T cell receptor beta chains below, sequenced in a study of cytomegalovirus exposure and HLA in healthy donors. The PCR used 60 Vbeta and 13 Jbeta primers. TCRdb's table, derived via immunoSEQ multiplex PCR, lists solely in-frame clones and lacks some. This table holds some 150,000 clones, nearly 80% found once. Sample: PBMCs. Receptors were obtained from a man aged 18-30 years in good health and CMV-seropositive.

As for this clone: A read error may produce the germline difference seen at one junction end. The CDR3 nucleotides are TGTTCCAGCAGCTTCGGACTAGCTACCAGGGGGGAGCTGTTTTTT. Encoded protein: CSSSFGLATRGELFF. The chain has TRBV7-9 and TRBJ2-2; 8 bases agree with TRBD2. Germline-derived CDR1 and CDR2 are SEHNR and FQNEAQ (reference sequence). This CDR3 spans 15 amino acids.

This chain uses TRBV5-4 with TRBJ1-2; D gene uncertain. The V gene lost 2 bases and the J gene lost 4 bases, with 21 bases spanning the gap. The CDR3 spans 17 residues. Germline CDR1 and CDR2: SGHNT and YYREEE (reference sequence). The CDR3 DNA reads TGTGCCAGCAGCTTTTTACCCTCGGTTCAAGCTACCTATGGCTACACCTTC. Translating gives CASSFLPSVQATYGYTF.

The gene calls are TRBV6-6 and TRBJ1-1, with D hard to call. With 6 bases removed from V and 1 base from J, the gap between germline ends came to 12 bases. In germline, CDR1 is MNHNY, CDR2 SVGAGI (reference sequence). CDR3 length equals 14 residues. CDR3 nucleotides: TGTGCCAGCAGCCCTCTGCGGTCGAACACTGAAGCTTTCTTT. Encoded protein: CASSPLRSNTEAFF.